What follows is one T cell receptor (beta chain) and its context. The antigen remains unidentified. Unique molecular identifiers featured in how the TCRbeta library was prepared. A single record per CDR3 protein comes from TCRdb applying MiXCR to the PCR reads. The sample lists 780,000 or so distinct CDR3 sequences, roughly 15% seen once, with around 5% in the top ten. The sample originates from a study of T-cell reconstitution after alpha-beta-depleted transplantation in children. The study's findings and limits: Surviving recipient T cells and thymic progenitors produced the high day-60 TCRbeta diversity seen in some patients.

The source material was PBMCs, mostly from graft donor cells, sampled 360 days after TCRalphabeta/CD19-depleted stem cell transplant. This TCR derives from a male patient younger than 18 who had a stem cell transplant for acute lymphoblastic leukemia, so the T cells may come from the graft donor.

This CDR3 is CASSQAGRYGYTF. Written as DNA, the CDR3 is TGTGCCAGCAGCCAAGCCGGGAGGTATGGCTACACCTTC. V gene TRBV3-1 combines with J gene TRBJ1-2, with unresolved D. Trimming stripped 1 base from V and 5 bases from J, with 8 bases between. In germline, CDR1 is LGHDT, CDR2 YNNKEL (reference sequence). The CDR3 sequence is 13 residues long.